The T cell receptor (beta chain) described here comes from a study of response to subunit inactivated influenza vaccine. TCRdb re-called the RT-PCR reads with MiXCR, one entry per CDR3 protein. The table lists 150,000 to 200,000 distinct CDR3 sequences, 9.5% to 15% of them singletons. This CDR3 has 18 residues. Germline lookup yields CDR1 LGHNA and CDR2 YSLEER. The V end lost 1 base, the J end lost 1 base, and 17 bases lay between the germline ends. These data are also associated with another study on T cells expressing NK-cell markers. From that study: For TCR beta, cDNA was produced by 5'RACE template switching with UMIs. It was sorted CD3+CD56-NKG2C+, CD3+CD56+NKG2C- and CD3+CD56+NKG2C+ T cells that provided the TCR beta repertoires. Among eight sequenced donors, seven carried HCMV seropositivity while one was seronegative.

Sequencing was performed on CD8+ T cells sorted from PBMCs, taken roughly 12 days after vaccination. This chain links TRBV4-3 with TRBJ2-1, with a tentative D call TRBD1 (7 bases). The TCR sequence derives from a man in his fifties who received an inactivated influenza vaccine. The CDR3, as DNA: TGCGCCAGCAGCCAAGTGTTAGGGGGGACAGCTTCCTACAATGAGCAGTTCTTC. This translates into CASSQVLGGTASYNEQFF.